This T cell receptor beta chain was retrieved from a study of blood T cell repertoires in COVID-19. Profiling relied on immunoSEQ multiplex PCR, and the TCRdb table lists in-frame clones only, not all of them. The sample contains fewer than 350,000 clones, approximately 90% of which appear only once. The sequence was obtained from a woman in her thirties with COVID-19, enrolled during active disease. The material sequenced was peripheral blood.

The CDR3 bases are TGTGCCAGCAGCAAAACAGGGGTAGTAGCTGGAAACACCATATATTTT. Amino acids: CASSKTGVVAGNTIYF. V is TRBV7-9 and J is TRBJ1-3; 7 nucleotides align to TRBD1. This CDR3 region has 16 residues. V lost 5 bases, J lost 2 bases, and 9 bases stayed unmatched. Looked up from germline, CDR1 is SEHNR and CDR2 is FQNEAQ (reference sequence).